Here is one TCR beta chain with its context. This record belongs to a study of T-cell memory formation after mild COVID-19. Looked up from germline, CDR1 is LNHNV and CDR2 is YYDKDF (reference sequence). The CDR3 totals 14 residues. The V gene end was trimmed by 0 bases and the J gene end by 2 bases; junction bases not matched to a gene: 0. Via MiXCR, TCRdb re-called the 5' RACE reads, giving one row per CDR3 protein. Found here are roughly 300,000 distinct CDR3 sequences, 15% to 20% of them singletons; the top ten hold more than 20%. The clonotype originates from a man aged 18 to 30 who had mild COVID-19 (a few samples of this study predate the infection). Cell type and time point are not known. The chain has TRBV15 and TRBJ2-7, with 8 bases fitting TRBD1. Sequencing was done on a sample of PBMCs or a T cell subset sorted from them (not recorded which). The CDR3 nucleotides are TGTGCCACCAGCAGAGACAGGGGGCCCTACGAGCAGTACTTC. As protein: CATSRDRGPYEQYF.